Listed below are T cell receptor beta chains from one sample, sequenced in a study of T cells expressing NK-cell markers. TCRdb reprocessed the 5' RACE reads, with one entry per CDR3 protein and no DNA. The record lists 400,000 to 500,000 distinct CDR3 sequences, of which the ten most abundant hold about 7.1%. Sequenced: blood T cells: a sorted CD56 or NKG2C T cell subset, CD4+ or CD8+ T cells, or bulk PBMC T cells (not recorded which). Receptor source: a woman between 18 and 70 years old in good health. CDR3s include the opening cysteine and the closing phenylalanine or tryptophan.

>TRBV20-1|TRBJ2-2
CSARVMRSNTGELFF
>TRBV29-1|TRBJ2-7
CSVAGDREAPYEQYF
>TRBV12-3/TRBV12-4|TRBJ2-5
CASSFASGGYQETQYF
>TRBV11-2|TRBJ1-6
CASSPLRQHNSPLHF
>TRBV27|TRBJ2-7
CASSYVAGGGPYEQYF
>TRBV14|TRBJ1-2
CASSQDPTGPYGYTF
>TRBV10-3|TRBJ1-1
CASKEDTEAFF
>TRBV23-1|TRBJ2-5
CASSQSTTGGLLETQYF
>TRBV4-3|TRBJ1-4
CASSLTAHYEKLFF
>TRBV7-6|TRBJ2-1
CASSPYGDYNEQFF
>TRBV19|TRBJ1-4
CASSLTPLLNEKLFF
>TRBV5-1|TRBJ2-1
CASSNGTSGRGDEQFF
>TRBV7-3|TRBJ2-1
CASSLQGGAQYNEQFF
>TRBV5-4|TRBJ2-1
CASKHGLAGNNEQFF
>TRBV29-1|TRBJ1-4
CSVEFPTGLGEKLFF
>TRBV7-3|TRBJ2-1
CASSRGGTGAHNEQFF
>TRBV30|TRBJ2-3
CAWSAYQDSTGTPMGTDTQYF
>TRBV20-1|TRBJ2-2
CSARPGRQTGELFF
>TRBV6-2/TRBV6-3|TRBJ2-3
CASSPRQKLTDTQYF
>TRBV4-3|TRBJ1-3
CASSQDRGGNTIYF
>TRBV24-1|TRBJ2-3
CATSDFPTPDTQYF
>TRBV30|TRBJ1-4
CAWSGTGGFEKLFF
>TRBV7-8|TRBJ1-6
CASSYFNSPLHF
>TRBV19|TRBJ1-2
CASSIDLSGRDGYTF
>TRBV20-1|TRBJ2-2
CSVPGGWVASGELFF
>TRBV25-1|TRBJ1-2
CASSDPGNYGYTF
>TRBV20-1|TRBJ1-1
CSLDRVGAEAFF
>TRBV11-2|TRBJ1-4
CASSLEGLPGGKLFF
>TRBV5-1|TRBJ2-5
CASSLVAGYQETQYF
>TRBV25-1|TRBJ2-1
CASFADRAREQFF
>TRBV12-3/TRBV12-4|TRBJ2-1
CASSFSRKHEQFF
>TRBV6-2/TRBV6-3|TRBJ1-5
CASSWQGAGNQPQHF
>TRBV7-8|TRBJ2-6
CACSNGPSGANVLTF
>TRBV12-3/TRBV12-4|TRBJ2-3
CASSHYRGGGTDTQYF
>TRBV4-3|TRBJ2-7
CASSQDRVGAREQYF
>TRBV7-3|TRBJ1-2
CASRSGRSYGYTF
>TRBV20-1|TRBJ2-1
CSARDPRGQFF
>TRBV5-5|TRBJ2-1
CASSFRAGNEQFF
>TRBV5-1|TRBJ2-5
CASSYKETQYF
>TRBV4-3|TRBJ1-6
CASSQDGTDNSPLHF
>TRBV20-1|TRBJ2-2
CSAEGSGKGGELFF
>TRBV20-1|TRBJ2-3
CSQKEVAGRSDTQYF
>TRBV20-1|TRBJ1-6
CSARHPTGGTYNSPLHF
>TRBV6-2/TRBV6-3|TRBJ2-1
CASSPTSGGGNEQFF
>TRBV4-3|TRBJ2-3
CASSHGGDTQYF
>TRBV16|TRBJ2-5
CASSQTGRETQYF
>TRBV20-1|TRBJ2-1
CSATLTGEQFF
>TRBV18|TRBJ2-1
CASSPSRVWDGEQFF
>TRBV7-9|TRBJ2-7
CASSLAGLDTYEQYF
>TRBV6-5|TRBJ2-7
CASSYTIRGEGAYEQYF
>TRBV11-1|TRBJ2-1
CASWGLAGVGSGSYNEQFF
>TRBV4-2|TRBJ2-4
CASSQVTNQNIQYF
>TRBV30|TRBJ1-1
CAWNPSDTEAFF
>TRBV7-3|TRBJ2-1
CASSLQRGVYNEQFF
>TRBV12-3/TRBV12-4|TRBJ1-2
CASRGWAGAYEDGYTF
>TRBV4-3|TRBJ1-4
CASSQEVGQGREKLFF
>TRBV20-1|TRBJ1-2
CSARDRRTGVDAGYTF